This TCR beta chain was documented in a study of T cells after posttransplantation cyclophosphamide. The V gene's germline CDR1 is SGHNT and CDR2 YYREEE (reference sequence). Germline trimming cut 4 bases from V and 5 bases from J; bases unmatched to any gene: 6. The CDR3 has 15 amino acids. This clone was seen a few times. The target antigen is unknown. A marrow graft followed busulfan-fludarabine conditioning, with cyclophosphamide on days +3 and +4. TCRdb's table, derived via immunoSEQ multiplex PCR, lists solely in-frame clones and lacks some. The sample is made up of about 8,000 clones, none counted only once. General study results and limits: Donor CD8+ memory clones often dominated recipient blood repertoires at later times. TRB clonality was highly associated with recipient CMV seropositivity and reactivation. Blood and skin or GI T cell repertoires showed limited TRB overlap.

This receptor was taken from a female patient in her fifties or sixties who received an allogeneic stem cell transplant from a related donor, was CMV-positive, and had no GVHD. Some T cells may be graft donor cells. The chain carries TRBV5-4 and TRBJ1-6; 7 positions match TRBD1. The sequencing used PBMCs, collected after allogeneic stem cell transplant with posttransplant cyclophosphamide. CDR3 coding DNA: TGTGCCAGCAGCCGAGCCGGGACAGATAATTCACCCCTCCACTTT. Translation gives CASSRAGTDNSPLHF.